This record covers a single T cell receptor (beta chain). The target antigen is unknown. V gave up 0 bases and J gave up 6 bases, with 16 bases separating them. The CDR3 loop spans 16 amino acids. Germline V gene data show CDR1 as LNHNV and CDR2 as YYDKDF (reference sequence). The data originate from a study of CD4+ T cells in melanoma. Study results and caveats: CD8+ T cell, macrophage and B cell function reportedly correlated with neoantigen-specific CD4+ T cells.

Only in-frame clones appear in the TCRdb table, and some are missing; sequencing was by immunoSEQ multiplex PCR. Among roughly 54,000 clones listed, approximately 89% were seen once. The sequence was collected from a human donor with melanoma. What was sequenced was peripheral blood. The rearrangement uses TRBV15 and TRBJ2-3; a weak D match, TRBD2 (5 bases). The CDR3 DNA reads as TGTGCCACCAGCAGAGATCTAGGACTCGCGGGCGATACGCAGTATTTT. Translating gives CATSRDLGLAGDTQYF.